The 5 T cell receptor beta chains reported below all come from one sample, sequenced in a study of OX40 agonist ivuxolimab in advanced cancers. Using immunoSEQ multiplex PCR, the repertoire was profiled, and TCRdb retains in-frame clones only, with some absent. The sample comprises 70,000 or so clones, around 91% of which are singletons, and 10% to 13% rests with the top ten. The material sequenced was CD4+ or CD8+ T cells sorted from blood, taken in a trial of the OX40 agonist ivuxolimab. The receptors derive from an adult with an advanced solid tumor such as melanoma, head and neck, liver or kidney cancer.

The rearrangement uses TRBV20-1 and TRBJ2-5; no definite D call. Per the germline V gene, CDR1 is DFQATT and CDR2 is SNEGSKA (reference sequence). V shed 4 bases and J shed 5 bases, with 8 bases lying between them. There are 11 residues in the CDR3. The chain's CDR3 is CSATRSETQYF. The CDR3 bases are TGCAGTGCTACTAGATCTGAGACCCAGTACTTC.

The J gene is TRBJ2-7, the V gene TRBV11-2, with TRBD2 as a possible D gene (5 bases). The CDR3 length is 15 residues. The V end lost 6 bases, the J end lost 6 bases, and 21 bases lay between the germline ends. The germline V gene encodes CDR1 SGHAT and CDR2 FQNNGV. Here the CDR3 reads CASRPMTTRAPEQYF. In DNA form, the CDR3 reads TGTGCCAGCAGGCCGATGACTACCCGGGCACCCGAGCAGTACTTC.

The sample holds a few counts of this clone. The CDR3 sequence is CASSPPNPSAEQYF. For the CDR3, the DNA is TGTGCCAGCTCACCACCCAACCCCTCAGCCGAGCAGTACTTC. The chain is built from TRBV18 and TRBJ2-7; D gene uncertain. Per the germline V gene, CDR1 is KGHSH and CDR2 is LQKENI. CDR3 size: 14 residues. V was clipped by 0 bases and J by 6 bases, with 12 bases between them.

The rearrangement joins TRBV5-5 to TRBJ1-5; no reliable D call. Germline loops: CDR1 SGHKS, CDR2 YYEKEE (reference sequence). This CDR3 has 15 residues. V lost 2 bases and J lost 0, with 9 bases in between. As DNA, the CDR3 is TGTGCCAGCAGCTTAGTAGTGAGTAGCAATCAGCCCCAGCATTTT. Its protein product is CASSLVVSSNQPQHF.

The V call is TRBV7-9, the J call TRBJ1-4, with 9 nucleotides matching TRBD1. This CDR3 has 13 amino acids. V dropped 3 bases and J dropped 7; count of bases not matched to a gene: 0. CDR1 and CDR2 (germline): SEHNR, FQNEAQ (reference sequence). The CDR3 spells CASSLDRGEKLFF. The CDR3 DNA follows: TGTGCCAGCAGCTTGGACAGGGGTGAAAAACTGTTTTTT.